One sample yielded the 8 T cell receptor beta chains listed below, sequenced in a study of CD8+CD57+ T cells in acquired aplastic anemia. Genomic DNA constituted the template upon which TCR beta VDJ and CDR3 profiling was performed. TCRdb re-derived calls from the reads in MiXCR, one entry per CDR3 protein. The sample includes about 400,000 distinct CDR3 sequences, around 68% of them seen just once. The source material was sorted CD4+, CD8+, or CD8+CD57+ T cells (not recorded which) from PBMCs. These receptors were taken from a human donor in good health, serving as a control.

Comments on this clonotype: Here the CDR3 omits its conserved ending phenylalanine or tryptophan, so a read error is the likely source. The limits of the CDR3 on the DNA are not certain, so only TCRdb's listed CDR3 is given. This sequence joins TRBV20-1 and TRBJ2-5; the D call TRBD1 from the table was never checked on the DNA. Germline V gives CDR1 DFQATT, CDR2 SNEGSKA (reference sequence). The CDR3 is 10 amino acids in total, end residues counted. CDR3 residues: CSGAGERQHV.

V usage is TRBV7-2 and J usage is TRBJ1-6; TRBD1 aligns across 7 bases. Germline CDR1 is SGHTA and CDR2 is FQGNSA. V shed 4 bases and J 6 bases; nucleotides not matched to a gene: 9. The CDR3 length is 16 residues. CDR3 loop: CASSSSDRVGNSPLHF. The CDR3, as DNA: TGTGCCAGCAGCTCAAGCGACAGGGTGGGTAATTCACCCCTCCACTTT.

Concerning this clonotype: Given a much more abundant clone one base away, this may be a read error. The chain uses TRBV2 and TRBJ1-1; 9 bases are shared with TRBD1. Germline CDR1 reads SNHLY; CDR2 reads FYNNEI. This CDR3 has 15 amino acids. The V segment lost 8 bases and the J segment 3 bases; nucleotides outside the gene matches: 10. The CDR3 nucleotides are TGTGCCAGCGGTTACTCGCGGACAGGGGACACTGAAGCTTTCTTT. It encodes CASGYSRTGDTEAFF.

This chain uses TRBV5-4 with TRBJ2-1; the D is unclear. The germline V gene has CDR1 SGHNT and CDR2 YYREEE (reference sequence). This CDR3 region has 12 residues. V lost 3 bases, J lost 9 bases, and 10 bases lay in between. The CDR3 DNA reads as TGTGCCAGCAGCTCCCGACGAGGTGAGCAGTTCTTC. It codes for CASSSRRGEQFF.

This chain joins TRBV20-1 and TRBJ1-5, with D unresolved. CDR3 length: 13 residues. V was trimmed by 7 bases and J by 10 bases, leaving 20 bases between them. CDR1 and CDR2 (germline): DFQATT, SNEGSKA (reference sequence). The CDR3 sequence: CSVCPGENTPQHF. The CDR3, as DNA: TGCAGTGTTTGCCCGGGCGAGAATACCCCCCAGCATTTT.

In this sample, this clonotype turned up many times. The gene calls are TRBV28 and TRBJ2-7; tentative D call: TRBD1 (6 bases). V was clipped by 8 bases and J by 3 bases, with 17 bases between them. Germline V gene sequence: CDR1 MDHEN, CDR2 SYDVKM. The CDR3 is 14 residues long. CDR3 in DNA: TGTGCCAGCTGCAAGCCGGGACAACTCTACGAGCAGTACTTC. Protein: CASCKPGQLYEQYF.

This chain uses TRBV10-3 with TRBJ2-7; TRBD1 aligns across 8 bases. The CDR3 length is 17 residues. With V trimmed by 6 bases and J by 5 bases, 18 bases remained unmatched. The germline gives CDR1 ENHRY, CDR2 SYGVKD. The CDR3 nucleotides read TGTGCCATCAGCCTTAATCCCTTCGGACAGGGAGAAAACGAGCAGTACTTC. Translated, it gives CAISLNPFGQGENEQYF.

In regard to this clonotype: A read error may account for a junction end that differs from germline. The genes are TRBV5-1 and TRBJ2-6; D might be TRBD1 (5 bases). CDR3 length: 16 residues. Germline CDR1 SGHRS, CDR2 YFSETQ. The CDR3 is CASSPGRIPGANVLTF. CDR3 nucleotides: TGCGCCAGCAGCCCCGGCCGGATCCCTGGGGCCAACGTCTTGACTTTC.